This TCR beta chain was sequenced during a study of blood T cells in healthy people across ages. Samples had at least 6.5 million PBMCs isolated from them. This clonotype appeared a single time. The use of a sample-barcoded 5' primer and a J-beta primer mix characterized a second PCR of roughly 7 to 11 cycles. MiXCR, run by TCRdb on the 5' RACE reads, gives a single entry per CDR3 protein. The sample has 850,000 to 1,000,000 distinct CDR3 sequences; approximately 49% are singletons. This CDR3 region has 12 residues. Trimming took 0 bases from V and 7 from J, leaving 6 bases between them. Germline V gene data show CDR1 as DFQATT and CDR2 as SNEGSKA (reference sequence).

The receptor comes from a man younger than 40 in good health. V usage is TRBV20-1 and J usage is TRBJ2-2; D is unresolved. Sequencing was performed on blood. CDR3 in amino acids: CSARDRFGELFF. CDR3 sequence (DNA): TGCAGTGCTAGAGATAGGTTCGGGGAGCTGTTTTTT.